This T cell receptor beta chain was found in a study of blood T cell repertoires in COVID-19. Study-level background: Spain, Italy and the United States supplied samples that represented acute and convalescent COVID-19. T cells, B-cell-depleted T cells, or PBMCs supplied cDNA or gDNA.

Original data processing: Counts of nucleated cells, estimated from reference gene primer amplification, were obtained. TCRdb's table, derived via immunoSEQ multiplex PCR, lists solely in-frame clones and lacks some. Clone size and the V and J calls come from that table; the DNA yielded D and trimming. The table lists fewer than 250,000 clones, 86% of them singletons, with less than 4.5% in the top ten. Trimming shortened V by 2 bases and J by 8 bases, and 12 bases separated the two germline ends. The CDR3 runs to 13 residues. Germline values: CDR1 MNHNY, CDR2 SVGAGI (reference sequence). V usage is TRBV6-6 and J usage is TRBJ1-2, with TRBD1 as a possible D gene (6 bases). This TCR was recovered from a man aged 45-65 years with acute or convalescent COVID-19. Sequenced material: peripheral blood. The CDR3 nucleotides are TGTGCCAGCAGTTACGGGGGCGATAGGGGCTACACCTTC. It codes for CASSYGGDRGYTF.